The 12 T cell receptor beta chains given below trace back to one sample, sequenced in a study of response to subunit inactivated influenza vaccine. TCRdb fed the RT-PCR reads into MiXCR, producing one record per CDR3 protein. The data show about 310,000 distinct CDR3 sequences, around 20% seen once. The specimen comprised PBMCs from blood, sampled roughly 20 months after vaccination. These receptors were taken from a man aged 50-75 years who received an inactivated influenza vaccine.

The CDR3 reads CASSPFPGAGTQYF. DNA for the CDR3: TGCGCCAGCAGCCCCTTTCCGGGGGCGGGTACGCAGTATTTT. The chain combines TRBV5-1 with TRBJ2-3, with D perhaps TRBD1 or TRBD2 (6 bases each). The germline V gene has CDR1 SGHRS and CDR2 YFSETQ. The germline V and J ends were trimmed by 4 bases and 8 bases, with 17 bases remaining between them. This CDR3 region has 14 residues.

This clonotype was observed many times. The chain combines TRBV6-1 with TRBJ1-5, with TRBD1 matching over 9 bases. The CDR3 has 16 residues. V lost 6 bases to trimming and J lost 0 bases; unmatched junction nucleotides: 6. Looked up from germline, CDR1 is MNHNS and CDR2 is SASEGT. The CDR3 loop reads CASSPRTGVSNQPQHF. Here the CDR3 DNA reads TGTGCCAGCAGCCCCAGGACAGGGGTTAGCAATCAGCCCCAGCATTTT.

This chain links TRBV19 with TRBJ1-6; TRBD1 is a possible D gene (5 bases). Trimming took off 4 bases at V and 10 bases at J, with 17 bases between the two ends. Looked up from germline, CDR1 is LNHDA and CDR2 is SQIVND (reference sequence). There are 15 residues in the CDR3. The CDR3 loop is CASSKGATLRSPLHF. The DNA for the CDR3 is TGTGCCAGTAGTAAAGGGGCGACTTTAAGATCACCCCTCCACTTT.

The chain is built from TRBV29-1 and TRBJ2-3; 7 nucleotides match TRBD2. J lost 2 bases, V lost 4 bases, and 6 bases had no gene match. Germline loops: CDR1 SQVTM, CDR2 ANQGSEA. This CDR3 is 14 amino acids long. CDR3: CSVGLAAATDTQYF. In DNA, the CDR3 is TGCAGCGTTGGGCTAGCGGCCGCCACAGATACGCAGTATTTT.

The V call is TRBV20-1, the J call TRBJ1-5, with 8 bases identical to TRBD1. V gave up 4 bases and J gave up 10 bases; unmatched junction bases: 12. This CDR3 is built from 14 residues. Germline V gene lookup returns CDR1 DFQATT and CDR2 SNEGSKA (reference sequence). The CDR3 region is CSAKDQTGAGPQHF. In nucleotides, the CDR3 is TGCAGTGCTAAGGACCAGACAGGGGCCGGCCCCCAGCATTTT.

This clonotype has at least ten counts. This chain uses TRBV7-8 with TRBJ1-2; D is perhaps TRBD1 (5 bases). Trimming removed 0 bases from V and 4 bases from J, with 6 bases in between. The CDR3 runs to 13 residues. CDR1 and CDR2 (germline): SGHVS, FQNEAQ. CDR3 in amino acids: CASSLAQGYGYTF. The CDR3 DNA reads TGTGCCAGCAGCTTAGCCCAGGGCTATGGCTACACCTTC.

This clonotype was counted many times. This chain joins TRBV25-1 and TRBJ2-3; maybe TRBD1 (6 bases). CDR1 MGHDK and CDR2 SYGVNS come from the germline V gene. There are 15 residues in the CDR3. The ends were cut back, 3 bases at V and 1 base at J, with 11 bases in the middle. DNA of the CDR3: TGTGCCAGCAGTGACCCAGCAGGGGGCACAGATACGCAGTATTTT. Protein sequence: CASSDPAGGTDTQYF.

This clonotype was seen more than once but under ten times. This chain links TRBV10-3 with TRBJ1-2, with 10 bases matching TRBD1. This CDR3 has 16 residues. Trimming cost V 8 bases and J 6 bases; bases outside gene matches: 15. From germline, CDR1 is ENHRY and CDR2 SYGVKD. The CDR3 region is CAIAPGQGLGLNGYTF. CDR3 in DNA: TGTGCCATCGCTCCGGGACAGGGGCTTGGGCTGAATGGCTACACCTTC.

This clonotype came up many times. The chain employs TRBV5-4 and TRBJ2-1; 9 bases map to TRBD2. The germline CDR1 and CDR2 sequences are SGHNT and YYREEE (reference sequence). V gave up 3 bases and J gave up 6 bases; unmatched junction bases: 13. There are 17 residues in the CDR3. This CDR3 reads CASSSTSLAGQLNEQFF. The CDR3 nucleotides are TGTGCCAGCAGCTCCACCTCGCTAGCGGGGCAACTCAATGAGCAGTTCTTC.

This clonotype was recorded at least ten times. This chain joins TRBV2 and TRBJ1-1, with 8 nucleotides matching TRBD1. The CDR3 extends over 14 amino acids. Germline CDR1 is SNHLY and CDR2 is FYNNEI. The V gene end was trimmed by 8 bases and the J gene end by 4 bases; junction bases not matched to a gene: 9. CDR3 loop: CASGATGGVTEAFF. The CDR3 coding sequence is TGTGCCAGCGGGGCCACAGGGGGTGTCACTGAAGCTTTCTTT.

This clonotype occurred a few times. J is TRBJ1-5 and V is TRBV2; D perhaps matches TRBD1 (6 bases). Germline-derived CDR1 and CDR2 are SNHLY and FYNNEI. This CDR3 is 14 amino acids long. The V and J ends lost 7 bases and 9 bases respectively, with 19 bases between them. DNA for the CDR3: TGTGCCAGCACTAGAGGGGGAGGTCTTCGGCCCCAGCATTTT. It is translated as CASTRGGGLRPQHF. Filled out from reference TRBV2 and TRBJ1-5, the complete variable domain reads EPEVTQTPSHQVTQMGQEVILRCVPISNHLYFYWYRQILGQKVEFLVSFYNNEISEKSEIFDDQFSVERPDGSNFTLKIRSTKLEDSAMYFCASTRGGGLRPQHFGDGTRLSIL.

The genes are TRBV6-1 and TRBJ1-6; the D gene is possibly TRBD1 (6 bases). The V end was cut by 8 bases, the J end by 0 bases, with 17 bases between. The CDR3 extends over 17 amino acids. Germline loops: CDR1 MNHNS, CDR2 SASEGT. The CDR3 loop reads CASSSSTDSSYNSPLHF. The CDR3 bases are TGTGCCAGCTCGTCGAGTACGGACAGCTCCTATAATTCACCCCTCCACTTT.